A selection of T cell receptor beta chains follows, all from one sample in a study of T cell responses to AZD1222 COVID-19 vaccine. The data were produced by immunoSEQ multiplex PCR, yet TCRdb's version contains in-frame clones alone and is incomplete. The data hold roughly 140,000 clones, with more than 75% observed a single time. This sample comprised peripheral blood, obtained 28 days after the second AZD1222 dose. Receptor source: an adult who received the AZD1222 COVID-19 vaccine. The CDR3 runs from the conserved cysteine through the conserved F or W. D genes are given only for firm matches. Not every row has a clone size; where given, it reads once, few, many or a size class.

j_call d_call v_call clone_size cdr3_aa cdr3_nt
TRBJ1-2 . TRBV5-4 . CASSLRVDSSYGYTF TGTGCCAGCAGCTTGCGCGTGGACAGCAGCTATGGCTACACCTTC
TRBJ2-3 TRBD1 TRBV5-1 few CASSRGQGTDTQYF TGCGCCAGCAGCAGGGGACAGGGAACAGATACGCAGTATTTT
TRBJ1-2 . TRBV6-5 . CASSYAGTNDGYTF TGTGCCAGCAGTTACGCCGGGACAAACGATGGCTACACCTTC
TRBJ2-2 . TRBV3-1/TRBV3-2 few CASSQGGFAGELFF TGTGCCAGCAGCCAAGGAGGGTTTGCCGGGGAGCTGTTTTTT
TRBJ2-7 . TRBV6-5 . CATTIGTLQYF TGTGCCACCACGATTGGGACACTGCAGTACTTC
TRBJ2-5 . TRBV7-9 . CASSVPGPRSGAQYF TGTGCCAGCAGCGTCCCGGGACCCCGCTCTGGGGCCCAGTACTTC
TRBJ1-1 TRBD1 TRBV2 . CASMGTGMAEAFF TGTGCCAGCATGGGGACAGGGATGGCTGAAGCTTTCTTT
TRBJ1-4 TRBD1 TRBV28 . CASSSRDSNEKLFF TGTGCCAGCAGTTCACGGGACAGTAATGAAAAACTGTTTTTT
TRBJ1-1 TRBD1 TRBV11-3 . CASSPGQMNTEAFF TGTGCCAGCAGCCCGGGACAGATGAACACTGAAGCTTTCTTT
TRBJ2-1 . TRBV6-6 . CASTVGSYNEQFF TGTGCCAGCACCGTGGGTTCCTACAATGAGCAGTTCTTC
TRBJ1-5 . TRBV19 . CASSIFTTGSQPQHF TGTGCCAGTAGTATTTTTACAACAGGGAGTCAGCCCCAGCATTTT
TRBJ2-7 . TRBV3-1/TRBV3-2 . CASSQGIEQYF TGTGCCAGCAGCCAAGGGATCGAGCAGTACTTC
TRBJ2-1 TRBD2 TRBV4-1 . CASSQLAAYYNEQFF TGCGCCAGCAGCCAACTAGCGGCCTACTACAATGAGCAGTTCTTC
TRBJ1-1 TRBD1 TRBV6-5 . CASSLQGVGTEAFF TGTGCCAGCAGTTTACAGGGGGTAGGCACTGAAGCTTTCTTT
TRBJ2-1 . TRBV2 . CASRGRGIAGEQFF TGTGCCAGCAGAGGAAGGGGGATTGCCGGTGAGCAGTTCTTC
TRBJ2-3 TRBD1 TRBV9 . CASSVAPGQADTQYF TGTGCCAGCAGCGTAGCCCCCGGACAGGCAGATACGCAGTATTTT
TRBJ1-2 . TRBV5-1 . CASSPAGAAGYGYTF TGCGCCAGCAGCCCAGCCGGGGCCGCGGGCTATGGCTACACCTTC
TRBJ2-5 TRBD1 TRBV7-9 . CASSLGQGEGTQYF TGTGCCAGCAGCTTAGGACAGGGGGAGGGGACCCAGTACTTC
TRBJ1-6 . TRBV5-4 . CASNSMAGLLDNSPLHF TGTGCCAGCAATTCAATGGCTGGCCTCTTGGATAATTCACCCCTCCACTTT
TRBJ2-7 . TRBV19 . CASRPGSDYEQYF TGTGCCAGTAGGCCTGGGTCCGACTACGAGCAGTACTTC
TRBJ1-2 . TRBV3-1/TRBV3-2 . CASSQVAAGNGYTF TGTGCCAGCAGCCAAGTTGCGGCGGGGAACGGCTACACCTTC
TRBJ2-1 TRBD1 TRBV7-7 . CASSRITGDNEQFF TGTGCCAGCAGCCGGATAACAGGGGACAATGAGCAGTTCTTC
TRBJ1-3 . TRBV5-1 . CASSLVVAGSGNTIYF TGCGCCAGCAGCTTGGTTGTCGCGGGCTCTGGAAACACCATATATTTT
TRBJ1-6 . TRBV2 few CASSEGGYNSPLHF TGTGCCAGCAGTGAAGGGGGTTATAATTCACCCCTCCACTTT
TRBJ1-1 . TRBV28 . CASSLLGWTEAFF TGTGCCAGCAGTCTCCTGGGATGGACTGAAGCTTTCTTT
TRBJ1-2 . TRBV5-4 . CASSSVLDYGYTF TGTGCCAGCAGCTCGGTCTTAGACTATGGCTACACCTTC
TRBJ2-1 TRBD2 TRBV7-2 . CASSAGRRGTFSGEQFF TGTGCCAGCAGCGCTGGACGGCGGGGGACGTTCTCGGGTGAGCAGTTCTTC
TRBJ1-1 TRBD1 TRBV6-5 . CASSLRGTGNTEAFF TGTGCCAGCAGCCTCCGAGGGACAGGGAACACTGAAGCTTTCTTT
TRBJ1-5 . TRBV10-2 once CASSDWDYSNQPQHF TGCGCCAGCAGTGACTGGGACTATAGCAATCAGCCCCAGCATTTT
TRBJ1-1 . TRBV10-3 once CAISESLGKGTNTEAFF TGTGCCATCAGTGAGTCCCTGGGGAAAGGGACGAACACTGAAGCTTTCTTT
TRBJ2-1 . TRBV13 once CASSLATSLSEQFF TGTGCCAGCAGCTTAGCCACTAGTTTAAGTGAGCAGTTCTTC
TRBJ2-1 . TRBV19 few CASSMFTDNEQFF TGTGCCAGTAGTATGTTTACCGACAATGAGCAGTTCTTC
TRBJ2-7 TRBD2 TRBV4-1 . CASSQPLAGGHEQYF TGCGCCAGCAGCCAACCCCTAGCGGGGGGCCACGAGCAGTACTTC
TRBJ1-1 TRBD1 TRBV5-5 . CASSLVQGLDTEAFF TGTGCCAGCAGCTTGGTACAGGGGCTCGACACTGAAGCTTTCTTT
TRBJ1-2 . TRBV3-1/TRBV3-2 . CASSQVTHGGYTF TGTGCCAGCAGCCAAGTGACCCACGGCGGCTACACCTTC
TRBJ1-3 TRBD1 TRBV6-5 . CASSYSGQGARNTIYF TGTGCCAGCAGTTACTCGGGACAGGGGGCAAGAAACACCATATATTTT
TRBJ1-2 . TRBV19 once CASRPNLQGIYGYTF TGTGCCAGTAGACCAAACCTACAGGGAATCTATGGCTACACCTTC